Given below is one T cell receptor (beta chain) in context. Antigen specificity is unknown. Researchers ran the PCR with 60 Vbeta and 13 Jbeta primers. TCRdb's copy holds only in-frame clones and misses some; the assay was immunoSEQ multiplex PCR. The sample contains tens of thousands of clones, less than 8% of which appear only once. The data were taken from a study of cytomegalovirus exposure and HLA in healthy donors. General study results and limits: Apart from CMV serostatus, no immune exposure information was available. Accurate predictions that matched the HLA-A and HLA-B alleles of most subjects were reportedly made from TCR beta sequences.

This CDR3 comprises 13 residues. Per the germline V gene, CDR1 is MGHRA and CDR2 is YSYEKL. V was cut by 1 base and J by 10 bases, with 12 bases left in between. The receptor's source is a middle-aged man in good health and CMV-seronegative. Material: PBMCs. The chain uses TRBV4-1 and TRBJ2-3; D gene unclear. CDR3 sequence reads: CASSQVLLSAQYF. In DNA form, the CDR3 reads TGCGCCAGCAGCCAAGTTCTACTATCCGCGCAGTATTTT.